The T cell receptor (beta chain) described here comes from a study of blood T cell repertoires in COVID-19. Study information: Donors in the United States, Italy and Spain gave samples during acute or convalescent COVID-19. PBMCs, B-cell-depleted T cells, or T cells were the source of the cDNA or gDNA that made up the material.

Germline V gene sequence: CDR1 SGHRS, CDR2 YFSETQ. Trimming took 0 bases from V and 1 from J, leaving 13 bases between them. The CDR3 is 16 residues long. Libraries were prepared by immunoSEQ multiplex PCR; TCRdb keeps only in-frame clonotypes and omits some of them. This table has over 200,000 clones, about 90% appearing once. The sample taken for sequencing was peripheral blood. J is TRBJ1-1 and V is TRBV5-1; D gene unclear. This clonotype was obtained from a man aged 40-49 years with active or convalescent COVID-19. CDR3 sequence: CASSLVGGWANTEAFF. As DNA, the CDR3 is TGCGCCAGCAGCTTGGTGGGAGGGTGGGCGAACACTGAAGCTTTCTTT.